In this sample, the clone carrying this T cell receptor (beta chain) turned up many times. What it binds is not known. The V gene lost 8 bases and the J gene lost 0 bases, with 20 bases spanning the gap. The CDR3 loop spans 17 amino acids. CDR1 and CDR2 from the germline V gene are MDHEN and SYDVKM. This sample is drawn from a study of T cells after posttransplantation cyclophosphamide. The study, taken as a whole, reports: Later post-transplant blood repertoires were often dominated by donor CD8+ memory clones.

Assay used: immunoSEQ multiplex PCR; TCRdb lists only in-frame clones, some missing. The sample is made up of 7,000 or so clones, none counted only once. Busulfan-fludarabine conditioning, marrow transplant, and cyclophosphamide on days +3 and +4 were administered. The specimen was PBMCs, collected after allogeneic stem cell transplant with posttransplant cyclophosphamide. This clonotype was sampled from a female patient between 50 and 59 years old who received an allogeneic stem cell transplant from an unrelated donor, was CMV-positive, and had acute GVHD only. These T cells may partly come from the graft donor. This chain links TRBV28 with TRBJ2-1; a weak D match, TRBD2 (6 bases). CDR3 nucleotides: TGTGCCAGCGTTGGGCTTCGGGGGAAGAGCTCCTACAATGAGCAGTTCTTC. It specifies CASVGLRGKSSYNEQFF.